Listed below are T cell receptor beta chains from one sample, sequenced in a study of cytomegalovirus exposure and HLA in healthy donors. The protocol was immunoSEQ multiplex PCR, while the TCRdb copy is restricted to in-frame clones and leaves out a portion. Of 110,000 or so clones detected, roughly 80% appear once; the ten largest clones hold 7.5% to 10%. The material sequenced was PBMCs. These TCRs come from a woman between 40 and 50 years old in good health and CMV-seropositive. Each CDR3 is given with its conserved first and last residue. Fields, in order: clone size, V gene, D gene, J gene, CDR3 protein, CDR3 DNA. A D gene is named only where the DNA matches it firmly. Clone size appears in some rows only: once, few, many, or a class for an expanded clone.

NA	TRBV28	NA	TRBJ2-7	CASRLAPGTESSSYEQYF	TGTGCCAGCAGGTTGGCCCCAGGGACTGAGAGCAGCTCCTACGAGCAGTACTTC
NA	TRBV27	NA	TRBJ2-1	CASSFQLNSLGGQFF	TGTGCCAGCAGTTTTCAGCTGAACTCTCTGGGGGGGCAGTTCTTC
NA	TRBV13	NA	TRBJ1-6	CASSERQEDNSPLHF	TGTGCCAGCAGCGAACGACAGGAGGATAATTCACCCCTCCACTTT
once	TRBV5-6	NA	TRBJ1-2	CASSLAGVAGYTF	TGTGCCAGCAGCTTGGCGGGAGTTGCTGGCTACACCTTC
NA	TRBV7-2	TRBD1	TRBJ2-7	CASSLGQGWYEQYF	TGTGCCAGCAGCCTAGGACAGGGATGGTACGAGCAGTACTTC
NA	TRBV28	NA	TRBJ2-5	CASSTPRSGETQYF	TGTGCCAGCAGTACCCCTAGGTCGGGAGAGACCCAGTACTTC
NA	TRBV7-8	TRBD1	TRBJ1-4	CASSPGTGGWEKLFF	TGTGCCAGCAGCCCAGGGACAGGGGGCTGGGAAAAACTGTTTTTT
once	TRBV28	TRBD1	TRBJ1-5	CASSYGPFIRDRGPNQPQHF	TGTGCCAGCAGTTATGGCCCATTTATCCGGGACAGGGGGCCCAATCAGCCCCAGCATTTT
NA	TRBV29-1	NA	TRBJ2-3	CSVEGATDTQYF	TGCAGCGTTGAAGGGGCGACAGATACGCAGTATTTT
NA	TRBV2	NA	TRBJ1-4	CATYKQGTTNEKLFF	TGTGCCACCTACAAACAGGGCACAACTAATGAAAAACTGTTTTTT
few	TRBV5-5	TRBD1	TRBJ2-1	CASSLSWDRSYNEQFF	TGTGCCAGCAGCTTGTCCTGGGACAGGTCCTACAATGAGCAGTTCTTC
NA	TRBV28	TRBD2	TRBJ2-3	CASSSPHLASGDSTDTQYF	TGTGCCAGCAGCTCCCCCCATCTGGCTAGCGGGGATAGCACAGATACGCAGTATTTT
NA	TRBV10-1	NA	TRBJ1-1	CASSSPLTAEAFF	TGCGCCAGCAGTTCCCCCCTAACGGCTGAAGCTTTCTTT
once	TRBV6-5	TRBD1	TRBJ1-2	CASTQTGDPYGYTF	TGTGCCAGCACCCAGACAGGGGACCCCTATGGCTACACCTTC
NA	TRBV6-6	NA	TRBJ1-1	CASIGGSTEAFF	TGTGCCAGCATTGGGGGGAGCACTGAAGCTTTCTTT
NA	TRBV21-1	NA	TRBJ2-7	CASSKIMRERVLSYEQYF	TGTGCCAGCAGCAAAATCATGCGGGAGCGGGTCCTCTCCTACGAGCAGTACTTC
NA	TRBV5-1	TRBD1	TRBJ2-7	CASSLVQGSGEQYF	TGCGCCAGCAGCTTGGTACAGGGGAGTGGCGAGCAGTACTTC
NA	TRBV27	NA	TRBJ1-4	CASRRGTRGATNEKLFF	TGTGCCAGCAGACGCGGGACTCGTGGGGCAACTAATGAAAAACTGTTTTTT
NA	TRBV28	TRBD2	TRBJ2-2	CASSFWKLAGNTGELFF	TGTGCCAGCAGTTTTTGGAAACTAGCGGGCAACACCGGGGAGCTGTTTTTT
once	TRBV11-2	TRBD1	TRBJ2-2	CASSARQGNTGELFF	TGTGCCAGCAGCGCCAGACAGGGGAACACCGGGGAGCTGTTTTTT
NA	TRBV28	TRBD2	TRBJ2-3	CASSLAGEDTQYF	TGTGCCAGCAGTTTAGCGGGGGAAGATACGCAGTATTTT
NA	TRBV4-1	NA	TRBJ1-3	CASSQLQYSPSGNTIYF	TGCGCCAGCAGCCAGCTCCAGTATAGCCCCTCTGGAAACACCATATATTTT
once	TRBV10-3	NA	TRBJ2-2	CAISEQPDTGELFF	TGTGCCATCAGTGAACAGCCCGACACCGGGGAGCTGTTTTTT
NA	TRBV10-3	NA	TRBJ2-3	CAISESLARGHTQYF	TGTGCCATCAGTGAGTCCCTAGCCCGAGGTCATACGCAGTATTTT
NA	TRBV7-9	NA	TRBJ1-3	CASSPPSGMGPSSGNTIYF	TGTGCCAGCAGCCCACCATCGGGTATGGGTCCCAGCTCTGGAAACACCATATATTTT
once	TRBV11-3	TRBD1	TRBJ1-1	CASSRGDRGDTEAFF	TGTGCCAGCAGCAGGGGGGACAGGGGGGACACTGAAGCTTTCTTT
once	TRBV27	NA	TRBJ1-2	CASSPTRYAAGGYTF	TGTGCCAGCAGTCCCACGAGGTACGCCGCCGGGGGCTACACCTTC
NA	TRBV18	NA	TRBJ1-6	CASSPEYNSPLHF	TGTGCCAGCTCACCAGAGTATAATTCACCCCTCCACTTT